This T cell receptor (beta chain) comes out of a study of blood T cells in healthy people across ages. A second 7 to 11 cycle PCR used barcoded and J-beta primers. TCRdb independently ran MiXCR on the 5' RACE reads; one entry per CDR3 protein. The repertoire holds hundreds of thousands of distinct CDR3 sequences, around 34% seen once, with 10% to 15% in the top ten. Germline-derived CDR1 and CDR2 are SEHNR and FQNEAQ (reference sequence). The CDR3 is 16 residues long. The source of this sequence is a young man in good health. Sample: blood. The chain uses TRBV7-9 and TRBJ2-5, with D perhaps being TRBD1 or TRBD2 (7 bases each). The end of the DNA fits TRBJ2-7 better, so the J call may be wrong. The DNA of the CDR3 is TGTGCCAGCAGTCCCAGGAGGACAGGACTAGTGGGCGAGCAGTACTTC. This sequence encodes CASSPRRTGLVGEQYF.